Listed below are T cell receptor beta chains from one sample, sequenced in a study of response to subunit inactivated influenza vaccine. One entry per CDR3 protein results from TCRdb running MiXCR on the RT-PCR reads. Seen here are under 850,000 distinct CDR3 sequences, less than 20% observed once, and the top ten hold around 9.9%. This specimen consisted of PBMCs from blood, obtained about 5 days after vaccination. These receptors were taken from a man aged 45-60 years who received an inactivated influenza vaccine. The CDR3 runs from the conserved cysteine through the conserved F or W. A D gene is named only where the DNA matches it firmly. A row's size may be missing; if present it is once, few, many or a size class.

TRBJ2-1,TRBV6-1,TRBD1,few,CASSEVGDRVWRFF,TGTGCCAGCAGTGAAGTAGGAGACAGGGTTTGGCGGTTCTTC
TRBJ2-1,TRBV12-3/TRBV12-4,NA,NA,CASSSQNNNEQFF,TGTGCCAGCAGTTCACAGAATAACAATGAGCAGTTCTTC
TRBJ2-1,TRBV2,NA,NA,CASVQGSYNEQFF,TGTGCCAGCGTACAGGGCTCCTACAATGAGCAGTTCTTC
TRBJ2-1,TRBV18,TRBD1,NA,CASSQDRGRPKSDNEQFF,TGTGCCAGCTCACAGGACAGGGGGCGGCCAAAATCGGACAATGAGCAGTTCTTC
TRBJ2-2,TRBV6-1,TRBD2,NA,CASSGTSGLNTGELFF,TGTGCCAGCAGCGGGACTAGCGGGTTGAACACCGGGGAGCTGTTTTTT
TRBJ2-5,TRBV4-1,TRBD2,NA,CASSPWGEGETQYF,TGCGCCAGCAGCCCTTGGGGGGAGGGGGAGACCCAGTACTTC
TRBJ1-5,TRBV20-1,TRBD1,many,CSARLGQGGQPQHF,TGCAGTGCTAGACTCGGACAGGGCGGTCAGCCCCAGCATTTT
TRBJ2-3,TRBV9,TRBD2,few,CASSVEGTGGSTDTQYF,TGTGCCAGCAGCGTAGAAGGAACGGGGGGAAGCACAGATACGCAGTATTTT
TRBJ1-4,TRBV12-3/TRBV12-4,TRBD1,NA,CASSPRDSPTNEKLFF,TGTGCCAGCAGTCCGCGGGACAGCCCAACTAATGAAAAACTGTTTTTT
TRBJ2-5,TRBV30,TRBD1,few,CAWSQTGRETQYF,TGTGCCTGGAGCCAGACAGGGCGGGAGACCCAGTACTTC
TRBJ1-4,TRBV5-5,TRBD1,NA,CASSASGQGLNEKLFF,TGTGCCAGCAGCGCTTCGGGACAGGGCCTGAATGAAAAACTGTTTTTT
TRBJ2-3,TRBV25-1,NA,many,CASSAFTDTQYF,TGTGCCAGCAGTGCCTTCACAGATACGCAGTATTTT
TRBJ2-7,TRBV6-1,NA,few,CASSRQELSSYEQYF,TGTGCCAGCAGTCGACAGGAGCTCAGCTCCTACGAGCAGTACTTC
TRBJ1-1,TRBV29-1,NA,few,CSAASSSMNTEAFF,TGCAGCGCCGCTTCTAGTAGCATGAACACTGAAGCTTTCTTT
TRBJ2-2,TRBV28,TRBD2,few,CASSQLRGRAAGELFF,TGTGCCAGCAGTCAGTTGCGCGGGAGGGCCGCCGGGGAGCTGTTTTTT
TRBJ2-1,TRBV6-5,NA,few,CASSYLVSLYNEQFF,TGTGCCAGCAGTTACCTAGTGAGTCTTTACAATGAGCAGTTCTTC
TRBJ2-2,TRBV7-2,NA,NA,CASSKGPNTGELFF,TGTGCCAGCAGCAAGGGACCGAACACCGGGGAGCTGTTTTTT
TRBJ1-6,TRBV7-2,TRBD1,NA,CASSTQQGAGSPLHF,TGTGCCAGCAGCACTCAACAGGGGGCTGGTTCACCCCTCCACTTT
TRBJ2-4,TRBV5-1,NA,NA,CASKGGGNIQYF,TGCGCCAGCAAGGGGGGAGGCAACATTCAGTACTTC
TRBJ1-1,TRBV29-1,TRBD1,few,CSVFGQGPTEAFF,TGCAGCGTTTTCGGACAGGGCCCCACTGAAGCTTTCTTT
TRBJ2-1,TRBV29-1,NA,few,CSVDAVRDAYNEQFF,TGCAGCGTTGATGCAGTCCGCGACGCCTACAATGAGCAGTTCTTC
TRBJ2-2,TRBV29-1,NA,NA,CSVIPRGRGNTGELFF,TGCAGCGTGATTCCGAGGGGGCGGGGGAACACCGGGGAGCTGTTTTTT
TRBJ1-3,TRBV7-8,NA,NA,CASSLRADNSGNTIYF,TGTGCCAGCAGCTTAAGGGCAGACAACTCTGGAAACACCATATATTTT